These 3 T cell receptor beta chains originate from one sample sequenced in a study of shared clonotypes between healthy human individuals. Produced via immunoSEQ multiplex PCR; TCRdb's table is partial and in-frame only. The table has 2 million to 3 million clones, more than 80% seen once. Material for sequencing was naive CD4+ T cells sorted from blood. Noted subset: CD45RA+ positively selected. The receptors were gathered from a man aged 18-30 years in good health.

V is TRBV7-2 and J is TRBJ2-3, with 11 bases identical to TRBD2. This CDR3 has 17 residues. The germline V gene has CDR1 SGHTA and CDR2 FQGNSA. Trimming cost V 5 bases and J 0 bases; bases outside gene matches: 7. The CDR3 reads CASSLQGLAASTDTQYF. CDR3 sequence (DNA): TGTGCCAGCAGCCTCCAGGGACTAGCGGCTAGCACAGATACGCAGTATTTT.

The V and J genes are TRBV7-3 and TRBJ1-5; D is perhaps TRBD1 (6 bases). Germline CDR1 is SGHTA and CDR2 is FQGTGA. The CDR3 runs 16 residues. Deletions cut 7 bases from V and 2 bases from J, with 18 bases between. CDR3 nucleotides: TGTGCCAGCACCACTAGGGGGGGCCGGGGCAATCAGCCCCAGCATTTT. Protein: CASTTRGGRGNQPQHF.

The gene calls are TRBV6-1 and TRBJ1-4; 8 positions agree with TRBD1. Germline V gene data show CDR1 as MNHNS and CDR2 as SASEGT. V lost 3 bases to trimming and J lost 0 bases; unmatched junction nucleotides: 3. The CDR3 extends over 16 amino acids. CDR3 in amino acids: CASSDQGAATNEKLFF. The DNA of the CDR3 is TGTGCCAGCAGTGATCAGGGGGCTGCAACTAATGAAAAACTGTTTTTT.